This T cell receptor (beta chain) emerged from a study of shared T cell receptors in the human thymus. This table comes from immunoSEQ multiplex PCR, and its TCRdb copy is limited to in-frame clones, with some not included. Among almost 550,000 clones, about 84% were seen once, and the ten largest hold roughly 0.013%. Unmatched junction bases numbered 11, after V lost 4 bases and J lost 4 bases. This CDR3 spans 16 amino acids. The germline V gene has CDR1 SGHRS and CDR2 YFSETQ. The same specimen was also included in a second study, on human thymus T cells. This second study notes: Corrective cardiac surgery supplied the resected thymus tissue. As related research reported, thymic repertoires overlapped highly among unrelated individuals.

The material sequenced was thymocytes. This receptor was identified in a boy in the first two years of life with a congenital heart defect. The chain recombines TRBV5-1 with TRBJ2-5; 9 positions match TRBD2. CDR3 residues: CASSLQVAGVVETQYF. The CDR3 DNA reads as TGCGCCAGCAGCCTTCAGGTAGCGGGAGTCGTAGAGACCCAGTACTTC.